This T cell receptor (beta chain) stems from a study of T cells in Graves' hyperthyroidism and ophthalmopathy. RNA transcripts provided the source from which TCR beta CDR3 regions were amplified. In the first-round RT-PCR of the TCR CDR3, the HTBI primer set was used. MiXCR, run by TCRdb on the multiplex PCR reads, gives a single entry per CDR3 protein. The sample shows hundreds of thousands of distinct CDR3 sequences, 46% of them seen only once. The study left out patients who had uncontrolled infection, other autoimmune disease, pregnancy or lactation. Clinical symptoms, serum thyroxine and TRAb, thyroid ultrasound and orbital computed tomography together formed the diagnostic basis. CDR1 is DFQATT, CDR2 SNEGSKA, per germline (reference sequence). V lost 0 bases and J lost 2, with 11 bases in between. This CDR3 is built from 15 residues.

The clonotype comes from a woman aged 18-29 years with Graves' hyperthyroidism. J is TRBJ1-5 and V is TRBV20-1; D unclear. Source material: peripheral blood or thyroid tissue (not recorded which). The CDR3 DNA is TGCAGTGCTAGAGATTACAGAGGTCGCAATCAGCCCCAGCATTTT. Translating it yields CSARDYRGRNQPQHF.